Listed here are 27 T cell receptor beta chains from one sample, sequenced in a study of blood T cell repertoires in COVID-19. Clones were read by immunoSEQ multiplex PCR, and TCRdb kept only the in-frame ones, dropping some. This table holds some 82,000 clones, 90% to 95% found once. Sequenced: peripheral blood. Every receptor here comes from a woman in her forties or fifties in a cohort sampled during active COVID-19.

This chain uses TRBV28 with TRBJ2-3, with 9 positions matching TRBD2. Germline V lookup: CDR1 MDHEN, CDR2 SYDVKM. V gave up 6 bases and J gave up 3 bases; unmatched junction bases: 4. CDR3 length equals 14 residues. This CDR3 reads CASRPGLATDTQYF. DNA of the CDR3: TGTGCCAGCAGACCTGGACTAGCGACAGATACGCAGTATTTT.

This chain connects TRBV28 to TRBJ1-4, with D perhaps matching TRBD1 (6 bases). Germline-derived CDR1 and CDR2 are MDHEN and SYDVKM. V was shortened by 0 bases and J by 8 bases, with 13 bases between the two germline ends. The CDR3 runs to 15 residues. This CDR3 reads CASSLWQQGIEKLFF. The CDR3 DNA sequence: TGTGCCAGCAGTTTATGGCAACAGGGTATAGAAAAACTGTTTTTT.

The chain is built from TRBV24-1 and TRBJ2-1; TRBD2 matches at 13 bases. Germline assignment: CDR1 KGHDR and CDR2 SFDVKD. CDR3 length: 15 residues. V lost 7 bases, J lost 8 bases, and 7 bases stayed unmatched. As DNA, the CDR3 is TGTGCCACCAGCGCCGGGACTAGCGGGACATATGAGCAGTTCTTC. Translating it yields CATSAGTSGTYEQFF.

The table lists this clone with a count of one. V is TRBV9 and J is TRBJ1-3, with 9 positions matching TRBD1. The junction had 8 bases not matched to a gene; V was cut back by 3 bases and J by 1 base. The CDR3 spans 17 residues. Per germline, CDR1 SGDLS and CDR2 YYNGEE. The CDR3 region has the DNA TGTGCCAGCAGCGCATCTACAGGGGGCGTTTCTGGAAACACCATATATTTT. Translation: CASSASTGGVSGNTIYF.

This clone was seen a single time. The V call is TRBV12-3 or TRBV12-4, the J call TRBJ2-5; D uncertain. The CDR3 contains 13 residues. The V end lost 5 bases, the J end lost 3 bases, and 10 bases lay between the germline ends. The chain's CDR3 is CASSPGVEETQYF. DNA of the CDR3: TGTGCCAGCAGTCCCGGAGTGGAAGAGACCCAGTACTTC.

This chain links TRBV19 with TRBJ2-4, with 8 bases aligning to TRBD1. This CDR3 is 17 amino acids long. V trimming: 6 bases; J trimming: 6 bases; junction bases outside the gene matches: 16. Germline-derived CDR1 and CDR2 are LNHDA and SQIVND (reference sequence). The CDR3 DNA follows: TGTGCCAGTAGCCGGACAGGGCTAGGGGGAAGGTTAAACATTCAGTACTTC. Protein sequence: CASSRTGLGGRLNIQYF.

The chain carries TRBV4-1 and TRBJ2-7, with TRBD1 as a possible D gene (5 bases). This CDR3 has 17 residues. CDR1 MGHRA and CDR2 YSYEKL come from the germline V gene. The ends were cut back, 0 bases at V and 1 base at J, with 16 bases in the middle. The CDR3 loop is CASSQDILQGVSYEQYF. Written as DNA, the CDR3 is TGCGCCAGCAGCCAAGATATTCTCCAAGGGGTGTCCTACGAGCAGTACTTC.

J is TRBJ2-3 and V is TRBV11-3, with 9 bases that match TRBD1. The junction had 8 bases not matched to a gene; V was cut back by 5 bases and J by 5 bases. Germline V gene lookup returns CDR1 SGHNT and CDR2 YENEEA. This CDR3 comprises 15 residues. CDR3 amino acids: CASSITGGVGDTQYF. In nucleotides, the CDR3 is TGTGCCAGCAGCATCACAGGGGGCGTAGGAGATACGCAGTATTTT.

This chain connects TRBV6-4 to TRBJ1-1, with TRBD1 matching 7 bases. Germline CDR1 reads MRHNA; CDR2 reads SNTAGT. This CDR3 contains 13 residues. V shed 6 bases and J 9 bases; nucleotides not matched to a gene: 10. The CDR3 bases are TGTGCCAGCAGGGATGGACAGGCGGGTAAAGCTTTCTTT. Translation: CASRDGQAGKAFF.

In its sample, this clone was seen once. The V and J genes are TRBV6-2 or TRBV6-3 and TRBJ2-5; 7 bases are a match to TRBD2. The CDR3 is 15 amino acids. V lost 2 bases, J lost 4 bases, and 7 bases stayed unmatched. Germline lookup yields CDR1 MNHEY and CDR2 SVGEGT. CDR3 sequence: CASSYTTSRVETQYF. CDR3 DNA sequence: TGTGCCAGCAGTTACACGACTAGCAGGGTAGAGACCCAGTACTTC.

The rearrangement links TRBV3-1 (or the pseudogene TRBV3-2) to TRBJ2-3; 13 bases align to TRBD2. CDR1 is LGHDT, CDR2 YNNKEL, per germline (reference sequence). This CDR3 is built from 16 residues. V trimming: 5 bases; J trimming: 4 bases; junction bases outside the gene matches: 6. The CDR3 sequence is CASSAGLAGVADTQYF. For the CDR3, the DNA is TGTGCCAGCAGCGCCGGACTAGCGGGAGTGGCAGATACGCAGTATTTT.

The genes are TRBV10-3 and TRBJ2-7; 11 nucleotides align to TRBD1. The germline V gene has CDR1 ENHRY and CDR2 SYGVKD. The CDR3 contains 12 residues. V lost 10 bases, J lost 7 bases, and 6 bases stayed unmatched. The CDR3 spells CATGQGASEQYF. The CDR3 nucleotides are TGTGCCACCGGACAGGGGGCGAGTGAGCAGTACTTC.

The chain carries TRBV28 and TRBJ2-7, with D maybe TRBD2 (5 bases). This CDR3 spans 12 amino acids. The V gene's germline CDR1 is MDHEN and CDR2 SYDVKM. Trimming took off 5 bases at V and 9 bases at J, with 14 bases between the two ends. The DNA for the CDR3 is TGTGCCAGCAGTCCGAGGGTACTTCGGCAGTACTTC. Residues: CASSPRVLRQYF.

The chain combines TRBV6-5 with TRBJ1-6, with 11 positions matching TRBD1. The CDR3 loop spans 15 amino acids. The trim removed 6 bases at V and 7 bases at J, leaving 5 bases unmatched. CDR1 is MNHEY and CDR2 is SVGAGI in the germline V gene. DNA of the CDR3: TGTGCCAGCAGCATGGGACAGGGGGTAAATTCACCCCTCCACTTT. Protein sequence: CASSMGQGVNSPLHF.

This chain joins TRBV7-8 and TRBJ2-1, with D possibly being TRBD2 (6 bases). V was shortened by 8 bases and J by 8 bases, with 19 bases between the two germline ends. Germline values: CDR1 SGHVS, CDR2 FQNEAQ. The CDR3 consists of 14 residues. CDR3 sequence reads: CASGGGPVFDEQFF. CDR3 nucleotides: TGTGCCAGCGGAGGAGGGCCGGTTTTTGATGAGCAGTTCTTC. The full variable domain, with the rest looked up from reference TRBV7-8 and TRBJ2-1, is GAGVSQSPRYKVAKRGQDVALRCDPISGHVSLFWYQQALGQGPEFLTYFQNEAQLDKSGLPSDRFFAERPEGSVSTLKIQRTQQEDSAVYLCASGGGPVFDEQFFGPGTRLTVL.

The rearrangement joins TRBV7-3 to TRBJ2-2, with a weak D call TRBD2 (6 bases). Between the trimmed V and J ends, which lost 5 bases and 6 bases, there was a span of 16 bases. The CDR3 runs to 15 residues. Germline lookup yields CDR1 SGHTA and CDR2 FQGTGA. CDR3 protein: CASSLLWRGAGELFF. The CDR3, as DNA: TGTGCCAGCAGCCTCCTCTGGAGGGGTGCCGGGGAGCTGTTTTTT.

This rearrangement joins TRBV20-1 to TRBJ2-3, with 8 bases matching TRBD1. V dropped 3 bases and J dropped 6; count of bases not matched to a gene: 8. This CDR3 has 14 residues. The V gene's germline CDR1 is DFQATT and CDR2 SNEGSKA (reference sequence). CDR3 DNA sequence: TGCAGTGCTAGTTCCGACAGGGGAGCCGATACGCAGTATTTT. Translating gives CSASSDRGADTQYF.

The V and J genes are TRBV18 and TRBJ1-4, with D perhaps TRBD1 (6 bases). The CDR3 has 13 residues. In germline, CDR1 is KGHSH, CDR2 LQKENI. V lost 2 bases, J lost 8 bases, and 9 bases lay in between. DNA of the CDR3: TGTGCCAGCTCACCAGGACAGCGAGAAAAACTGTTTTTT. Protein: CASSPGQREKLFF.

This clone has a handful of counts. The genes are TRBV10-3 and TRBJ1-2; 9 bases are a match to TRBD1. The V gene end was trimmed by 5 bases and the J gene end by 5 bases; junction bases not matched to a gene: 9. The CDR3 totals 15 residues. Germline V CDR1 and CDR2: ENHRY, SYGVKD. CDR3 protein: CAISPQGQGIYGYTF. The CDR3 DNA follows: TGTGCCATCAGTCCGCAGGGACAGGGTATTTATGGCTACACCTTC.

This chain joins TRBV25-1 and TRBJ2-7; maybe TRBD1 (6 bases). Germline CDR1 and CDR2: MGHDK and SYGVNS. There are 16 residues in the CDR3. Trimming took 4 bases from V and 6 from J, leaving 22 bases between them. The CDR3 region is CASSGKRDTPFGEQYF. CDR3 sequence (DNA): TGTGCCAGCAGTGGCAAGAGGGACACCCCTTTCGGCGAGCAGTACTTC.

The gene calls are TRBV10-1 and TRBJ1-6; possibly TRBD1 for D (6 bases). V was pared by 4 bases and J by 6 bases, with 13 bases between. CDR3 length: 15 residues. Germline V gene lookup returns CDR1 WNHNN and CDR2 SYGVQD (reference sequence). The CDR3, as DNA: TGCGCCAGCAGTGGGACGACAGGTTTTAATTCACCCCTCCACTTT. It specifies CASSGTTGFNSPLHF.

J is TRBJ2-2 and V is TRBV9; TRBD2 is a possible D gene (5 bases). The CDR3 loop spans 15 amino acids. V lost 0 bases, J lost 7 bases, and 13 bases lay in between. The germline V gene has CDR1 SGDLS and CDR2 YYNGEE. In DNA form, the CDR3 reads TGTGCCAGCAGCGTAGGAGAGGGCCGGGGCGGGGAGCTGTTTTTT. Its protein is CASSVGEGRGGELFF.

The gene calls are TRBV6-5 and TRBJ2-3, with D perhaps matching TRBD2 (6 bases). The CDR3 spans 14 residues. Germline CDR1 is MNHEY and CDR2 is SVGAGI. V was clipped by 8 bases and J by 3 bases, with 15 bases between them. The CDR3 nucleotides are TGTGCCAGCTGGAGGGGTGGGGAAACAGATACGCAGTATTTT. Its protein is CASWRGGETDTQYF.

This clone was counted a single time. The rearrangement joins TRBV7-8 to TRBJ1-1; D not certain. V lost 5 bases and J lost 6, with 16 bases in between. CDR1 SGHVS and CDR2 FQNEAQ come from the germline V gene. The CDR3 is made up of 14 amino acids. CDR3 sequence: CASSPYHSGAEAFF. In nucleotides, the CDR3 is TGTGCCAGCAGCCCCTACCACAGTGGCGCTGAAGCTTTCTTT.

This chain links TRBV11-2 with TRBJ1-2, with D possibly being TRBD1 (5 bases). V was clipped by 4 bases and J by 3 bases, with 18 bases between them. The CDR3 extends over 16 amino acids. Germline CDR1 SGHAT, CDR2 FQNNGV. The CDR3 region is CASSSGGPPADYGYTF. The CDR3 DNA reads as TGTGCCAGCAGCTCCGGGGGACCTCCCGCGGACTATGGCTACACCTTC.

The CDR3 is CASSPRDRAHNEQFF. The CDR3 DNA sequence: TGTGCCAGCTCACCCCGGGACAGGGCCCACAATGAGCAGTTCTTC. The rearrangement links TRBV18 to TRBJ2-1, with 9 nucleotides matching TRBD1. The CDR3 is 15 residues long. Germline lookup yields CDR1 KGHSH and CDR2 LQKENI. Unmatched junction bases numbered 5, after V lost 3 bases and J lost 5 bases.

The chain links TRBV12-3 or TRBV12-4 to TRBJ1-2; 8 bases agree with TRBD1. The CDR3 length is 13 residues. The J segment lost 7 bases and the V segment lost 5 bases, leaving 6 bases of the junction unmatched. CDR3 loop: CASSPGGSFGYTF. CDR3 sequence (DNA): TGTGCCAGCAGTCCAGGGGGCTCATTTGGCTACACCTTC.